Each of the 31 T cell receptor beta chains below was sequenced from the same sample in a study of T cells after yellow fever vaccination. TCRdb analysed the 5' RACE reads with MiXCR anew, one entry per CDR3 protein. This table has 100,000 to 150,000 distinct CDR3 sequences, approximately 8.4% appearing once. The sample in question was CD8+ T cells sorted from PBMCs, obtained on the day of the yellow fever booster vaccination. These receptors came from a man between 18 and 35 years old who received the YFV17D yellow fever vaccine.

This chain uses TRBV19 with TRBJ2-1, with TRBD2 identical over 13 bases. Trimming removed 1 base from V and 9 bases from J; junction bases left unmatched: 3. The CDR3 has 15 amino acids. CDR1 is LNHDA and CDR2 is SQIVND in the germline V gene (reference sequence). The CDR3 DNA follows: TGTGCCAGTAGTATAGGGACTAGCGGGGGAGGTGAGCAGTTCTTC. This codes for CASSIGTSGGGEQFF.

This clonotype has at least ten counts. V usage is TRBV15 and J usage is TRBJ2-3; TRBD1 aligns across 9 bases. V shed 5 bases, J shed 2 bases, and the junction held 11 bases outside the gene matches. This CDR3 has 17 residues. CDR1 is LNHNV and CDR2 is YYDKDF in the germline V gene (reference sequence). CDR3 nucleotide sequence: TGTGCCACCAGCCGAGGCGAGACAGGGGGACCCACAGATACGCAGTATTTT. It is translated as CATSRGETGGPTDTQYF.

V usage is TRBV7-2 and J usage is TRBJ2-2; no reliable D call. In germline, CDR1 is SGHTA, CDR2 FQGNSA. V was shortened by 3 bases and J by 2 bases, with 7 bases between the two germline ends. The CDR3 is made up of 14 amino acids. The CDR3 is CASSFAINTGELFF. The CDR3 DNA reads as TGTGCCAGCAGCTTCGCGATAAACACCGGGGAGCTGTTTTTT.

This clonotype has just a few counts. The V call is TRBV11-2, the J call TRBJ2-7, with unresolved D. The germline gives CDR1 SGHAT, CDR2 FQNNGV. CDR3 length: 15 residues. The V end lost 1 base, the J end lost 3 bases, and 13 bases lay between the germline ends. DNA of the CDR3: TGTGCCAGCAGCTTAGGCTCAGGAACGGGCTACGAGCAGTACTTC. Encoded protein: CASSLGSGTGYEQYF.

CDR3: CASSLAGGVDTQYF. The CDR3 DNA reads TGTGCCAGCAGTTTAGCGGGGGGGGTAGATACGCAGTATTTT. The chain links TRBV28 to TRBJ2-3; 9 bases line up with TRBD2. Germline V gene lookup returns CDR1 MDHEN and CDR2 SYDVKM. With 2 bases clipped from V and 5 bases from J, the junction kept 2 bases outside the gene matches. This CDR3 is built from 14 residues.

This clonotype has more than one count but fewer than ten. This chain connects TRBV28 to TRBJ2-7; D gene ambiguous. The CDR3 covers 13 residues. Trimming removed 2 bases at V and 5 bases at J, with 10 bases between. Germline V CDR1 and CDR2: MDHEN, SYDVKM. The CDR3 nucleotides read TGTGCCAGCAGTTTAGTTACCCGAGACGAGCAGTACGTC. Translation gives CASSLVTRDEQYV.

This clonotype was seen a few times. The CDR3 loop reads CASSVGGAGLQETQYF. Written as DNA, the CDR3 is TGTGCCAGCAGCGTAGGCGGAGCGGGGCTTCAAGAGACCCAGTACTTC. The chain couples TRBV9 to TRBJ2-5; TRBD2 matches 7 bases. V was clipped by 0 bases and J by 2 bases; unmatched bases: 7. This CDR3 contains 16 residues. Looked up from germline, CDR1 is SGDLS and CDR2 is YYNGEE.

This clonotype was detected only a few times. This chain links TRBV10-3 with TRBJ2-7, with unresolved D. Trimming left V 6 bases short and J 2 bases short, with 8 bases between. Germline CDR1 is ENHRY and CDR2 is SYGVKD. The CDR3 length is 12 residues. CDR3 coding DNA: TGTGCCATCAGCGGCGGAGCCTACGAGCAGTACTTC. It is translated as CAISGGAYEQYF.

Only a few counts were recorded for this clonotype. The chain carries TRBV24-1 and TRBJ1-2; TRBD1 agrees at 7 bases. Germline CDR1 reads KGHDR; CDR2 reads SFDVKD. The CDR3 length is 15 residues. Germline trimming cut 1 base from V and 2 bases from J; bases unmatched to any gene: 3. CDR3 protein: CATSDFTGENYGYTF. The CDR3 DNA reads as TGTGCCACCAGTGATTTTACAGGGGAGAACTATGGCTACACCTTC.

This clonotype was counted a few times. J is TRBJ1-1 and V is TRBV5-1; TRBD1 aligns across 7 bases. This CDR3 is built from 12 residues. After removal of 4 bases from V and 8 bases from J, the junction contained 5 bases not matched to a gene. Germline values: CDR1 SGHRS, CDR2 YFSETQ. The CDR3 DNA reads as TGCGCCAGCAGCGAGGGGGCAATCGAAGCTTTCTTT. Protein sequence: CASSEGAIEAFF.

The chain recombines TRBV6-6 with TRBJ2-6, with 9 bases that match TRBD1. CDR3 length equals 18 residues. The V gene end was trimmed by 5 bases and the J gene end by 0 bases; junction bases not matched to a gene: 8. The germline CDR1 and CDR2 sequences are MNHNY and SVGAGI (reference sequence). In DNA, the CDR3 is TGTGCCAGCAGTCCCTGGACAGGGGAGCCCTCTGGGGCCAACGTCCTGACTTTC. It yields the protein CASSPWTGEPSGANVLTF.

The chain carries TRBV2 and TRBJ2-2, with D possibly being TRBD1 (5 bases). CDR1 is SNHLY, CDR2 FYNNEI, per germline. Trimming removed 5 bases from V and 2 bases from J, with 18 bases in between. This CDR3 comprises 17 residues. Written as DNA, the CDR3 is TGTGCCAGCAGTATCGGGTCAGGGTACTTCAACACCGGGGAGCTGTTTTTT. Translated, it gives CASSIGSGYFNTGELFF.

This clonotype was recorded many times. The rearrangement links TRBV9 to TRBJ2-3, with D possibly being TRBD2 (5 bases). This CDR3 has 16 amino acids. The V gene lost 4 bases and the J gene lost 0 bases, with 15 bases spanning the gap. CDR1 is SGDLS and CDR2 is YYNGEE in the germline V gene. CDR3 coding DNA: TGTGCCAGCAGCATCATAGCGTCGTCTAGCACAGATACGCAGTATTTT. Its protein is CASSIIASSSTDTQYF.

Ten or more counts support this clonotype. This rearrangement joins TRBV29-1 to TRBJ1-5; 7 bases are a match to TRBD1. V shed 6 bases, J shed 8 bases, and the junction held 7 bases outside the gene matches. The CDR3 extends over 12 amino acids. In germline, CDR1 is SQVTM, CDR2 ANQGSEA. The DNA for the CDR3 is TGCAGCGTAAGACAGGGAATCGAGCCCCAGCATTTT. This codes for CSVRQGIEPQHF.

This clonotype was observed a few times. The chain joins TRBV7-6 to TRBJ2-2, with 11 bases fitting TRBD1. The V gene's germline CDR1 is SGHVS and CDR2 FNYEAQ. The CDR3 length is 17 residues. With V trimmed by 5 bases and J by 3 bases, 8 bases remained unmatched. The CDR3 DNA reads TGTGCCAGCAGCCCCTACGGACAGGGGGCTGACACCGGGGAGCTGTTTTTT. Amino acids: CASSPYGQGADTGELFF. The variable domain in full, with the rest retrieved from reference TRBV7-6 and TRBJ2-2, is GAGVSQSPRYKVTKRGQDVALRCDPISGHVSLYWYRQALGQGPEFLTYFNYEAQQDKSGLPNDRFSAERPEGSISTLTIQRTEQRDSAMYRCASSPYGQGADTGELFFGEGSRLTVL.

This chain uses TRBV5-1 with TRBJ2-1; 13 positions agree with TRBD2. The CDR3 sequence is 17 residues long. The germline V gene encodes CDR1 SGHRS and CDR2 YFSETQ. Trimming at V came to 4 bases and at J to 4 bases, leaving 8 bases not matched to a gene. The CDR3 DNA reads TGCGCCAGCAGCGTCGGGACTAGCGGGGCCATATACAATGAGCAGTTCTTC. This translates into CASSVGTSGAIYNEQFF.

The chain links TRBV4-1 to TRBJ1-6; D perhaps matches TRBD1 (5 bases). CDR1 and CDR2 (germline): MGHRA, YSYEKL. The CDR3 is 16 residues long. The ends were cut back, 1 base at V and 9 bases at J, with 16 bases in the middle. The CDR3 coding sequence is TGCGCCAGCAGCCAAGTGGGAGGGGTCAGTAGTTCACCCCTCCACTTT. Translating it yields CASSQVGGVSSSPLHF.

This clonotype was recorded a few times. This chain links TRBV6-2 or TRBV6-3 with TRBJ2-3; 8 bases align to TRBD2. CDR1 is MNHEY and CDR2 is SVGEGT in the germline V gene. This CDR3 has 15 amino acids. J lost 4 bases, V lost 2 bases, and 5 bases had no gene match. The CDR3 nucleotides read TGTGCCAGCAGTTACACCCGGGGGGGTGCAGATACGCAGTATTTT. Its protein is CASSYTRGGADTQYF.

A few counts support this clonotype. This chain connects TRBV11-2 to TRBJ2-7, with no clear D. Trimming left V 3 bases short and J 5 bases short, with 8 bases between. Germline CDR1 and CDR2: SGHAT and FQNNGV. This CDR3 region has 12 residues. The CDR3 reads CASSFGVNEQYV. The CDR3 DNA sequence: TGTGCCAGCAGCTTTGGGGTAAACGAGCAGTACGTC.

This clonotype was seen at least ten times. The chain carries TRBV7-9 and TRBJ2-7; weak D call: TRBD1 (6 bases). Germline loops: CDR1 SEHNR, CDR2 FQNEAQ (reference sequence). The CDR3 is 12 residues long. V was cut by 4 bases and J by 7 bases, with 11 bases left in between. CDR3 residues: CASSSGTQEQYF. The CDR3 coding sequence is TGTGCCAGCAGCTCCGGGACACAGGAGCAGTACTTC.

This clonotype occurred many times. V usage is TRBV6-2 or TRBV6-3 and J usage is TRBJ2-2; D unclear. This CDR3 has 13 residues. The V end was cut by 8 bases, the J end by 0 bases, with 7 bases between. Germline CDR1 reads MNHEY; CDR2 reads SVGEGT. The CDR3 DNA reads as TGTGCCAGCTCTGGTGCGAACACCGGGGAGCTGTTTTTT. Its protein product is CASSGANTGELFF.

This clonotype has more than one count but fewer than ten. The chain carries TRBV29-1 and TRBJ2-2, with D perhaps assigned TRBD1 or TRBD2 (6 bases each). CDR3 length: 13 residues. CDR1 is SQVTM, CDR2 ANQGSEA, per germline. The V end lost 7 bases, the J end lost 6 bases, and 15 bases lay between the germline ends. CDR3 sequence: CSAINRDSGELFF. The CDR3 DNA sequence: TGCAGCGCGATTAACAGGGACTCCGGGGAGCTGTTTTTT.

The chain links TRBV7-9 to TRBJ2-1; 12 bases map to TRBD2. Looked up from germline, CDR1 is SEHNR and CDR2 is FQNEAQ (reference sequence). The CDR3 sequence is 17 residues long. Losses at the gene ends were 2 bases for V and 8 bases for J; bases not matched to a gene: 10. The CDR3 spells CASSLIPETSGGDEQFF. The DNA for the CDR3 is TGTGCCAGCAGCTTAATCCCCGAGACTAGCGGGGGTGATGAGCAGTTCTTC.

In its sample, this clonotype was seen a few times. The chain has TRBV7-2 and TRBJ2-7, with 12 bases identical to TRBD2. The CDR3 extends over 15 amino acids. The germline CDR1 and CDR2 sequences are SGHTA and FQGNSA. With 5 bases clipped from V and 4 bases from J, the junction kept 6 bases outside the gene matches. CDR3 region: CASSDLAGGWYEQYF. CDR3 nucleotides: TGTGCCAGCAGCGACCTAGCGGGGGGGTGGTACGAGCAGTACTTC.

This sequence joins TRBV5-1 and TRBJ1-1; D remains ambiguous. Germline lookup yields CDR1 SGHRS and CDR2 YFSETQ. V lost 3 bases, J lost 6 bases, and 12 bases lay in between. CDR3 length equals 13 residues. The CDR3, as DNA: TGCGCCAGCAGCTATGGGATCGGGGCTGAAGCTTTCTTT. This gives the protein CASSYGIGAEAFF.

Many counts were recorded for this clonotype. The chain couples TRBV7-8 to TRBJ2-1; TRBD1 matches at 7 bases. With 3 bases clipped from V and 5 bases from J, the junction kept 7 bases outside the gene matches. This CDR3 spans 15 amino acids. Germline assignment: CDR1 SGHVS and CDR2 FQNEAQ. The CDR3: CASSLTGTDDNEQFF. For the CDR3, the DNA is TGTGCCAGCAGCTTGACCGGGACAGATGACAATGAGCAGTTCTTC.

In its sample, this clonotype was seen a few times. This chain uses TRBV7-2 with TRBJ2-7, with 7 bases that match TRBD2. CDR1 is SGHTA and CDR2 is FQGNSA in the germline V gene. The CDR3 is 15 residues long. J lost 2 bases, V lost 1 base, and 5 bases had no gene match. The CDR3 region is CASSLGEGSTYEQYF. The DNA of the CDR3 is TGTGCCAGCAGCTTAGGGGAGGGGTCGACCTACGAGCAGTACTTC.

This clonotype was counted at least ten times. The CDR3 loop reads CASTPPPGTAPYEQYF. The CDR3 DNA reads as TGTGCCAGCACCCCACCCCCCGGGACAGCTCCCTACGAGCAGTACTTC. The gene calls are TRBV4-2 and TRBJ2-7; 7 bases map to TRBD1. Germline V CDR1 and CDR2: LGHNA, YNFKEQ. The V segment lost 7 bases and the J segment 2 bases; nucleotides outside the gene matches: 14. The CDR3 has 16 residues.

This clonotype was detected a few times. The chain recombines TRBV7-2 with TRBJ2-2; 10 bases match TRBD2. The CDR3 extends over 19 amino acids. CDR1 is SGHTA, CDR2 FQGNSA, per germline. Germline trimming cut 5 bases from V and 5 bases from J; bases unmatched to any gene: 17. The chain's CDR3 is CASSPFGLAVGLGTGELFF. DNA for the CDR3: TGTGCCAGCAGCCCATTCGGACTAGCGGTCGGATTAGGAACCGGGGAGCTGTTTTTT.

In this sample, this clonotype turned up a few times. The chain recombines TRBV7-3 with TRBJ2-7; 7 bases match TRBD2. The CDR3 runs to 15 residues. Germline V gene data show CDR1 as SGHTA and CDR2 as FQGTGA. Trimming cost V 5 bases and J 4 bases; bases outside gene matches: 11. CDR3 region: CASSPGTMFMYEQYF. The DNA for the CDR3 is TGTGCCAGCAGCCCCGGGACTATGTTTATGTACGAGCAGTACTTC.

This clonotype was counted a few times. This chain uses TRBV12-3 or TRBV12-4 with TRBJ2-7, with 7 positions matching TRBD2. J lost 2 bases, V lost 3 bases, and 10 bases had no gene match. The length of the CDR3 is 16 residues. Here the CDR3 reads CASSFLAGVTPYEQYF. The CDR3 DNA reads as TGTGCCAGCAGTTTTCTTGCGGGGGTAACGCCCTACGAGCAGTACTTC.